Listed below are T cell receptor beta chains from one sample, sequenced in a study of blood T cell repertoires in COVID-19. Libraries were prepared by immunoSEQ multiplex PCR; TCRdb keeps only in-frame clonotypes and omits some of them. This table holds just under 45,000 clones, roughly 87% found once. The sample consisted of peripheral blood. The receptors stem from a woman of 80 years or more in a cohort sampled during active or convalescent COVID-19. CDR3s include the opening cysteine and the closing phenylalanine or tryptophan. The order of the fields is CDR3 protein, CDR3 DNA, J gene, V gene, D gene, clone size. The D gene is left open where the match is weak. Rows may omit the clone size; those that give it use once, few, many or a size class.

CSASLRGGAPGSYNSPLHF TGCAGTGCTAGTTTGAGAGGGGGGGCGCCCGGCTCCTATAATTCACCCCTCCACTTT TRBJ1-6 TRBV20-1 . .
CASSPRGTSGSNEQFF TGTGCCAGCAGCCCAAGGGGGACTAGCGGATCCAATGAGCAGTTCTTC TRBJ2-1 TRBV11-3 TRBD2 .
CASSLTVNSNQPQHF TGTGCCAGCAGCTTGACAGTAAATAGCAATCAGCCCCAGCATTTT TRBJ1-5 TRBV7-2 . .
CASILRVLDGYTF TGTGCCAGCATTCTCAGAGTTCTAGATGGCTACACCTTC TRBJ1-2 TRBV6-5 . .
CASSPIDSRSGYTF TGTGCCAGCAGTCCGATCGACAGCAGGAGTGGCTACACCTTC TRBJ1-2 TRBV6-2/TRBV6-3 . .
CASGPEQFF TGTGCCAGCGGGCCCGAGCAGTTCTTC TRBJ2-1 TRBV28 . .
CASRYPGGHQPQHF TGTGCCAGCAGATATCCAGGGGGTCATCAGCCCCAGCATTTT TRBJ1-5 TRBV28 TRBD1 .
CASSRDPPGDNSPLHF TGTGCCAGCAGTCGAGATCCCCCAGGGGACAATTCACCCCTCCACTTT TRBJ1-6 TRBV7-3 . few
CASSLTVYNTEAFF TGTGCCAGCAGTTTAACAGTTTATAACACTGAAGCTTTCTTT TRBJ1-1 TRBV28 . .
CASIRDTYNEQFF TGTGCCAGCATTCGGGACACCTACAATGAGCAGTTCTTC TRBJ2-1 TRBV2 . .
CASSRGTGELFF TGTGCCAGCAGCCGGGGGACCGGGGAGCTGTTTTTT TRBJ2-2 TRBV7-9 . .
CASSSRLAGRTDTQYF TGTGCCAGCAGTTCACGACTAGCGGGTCGCACAGATACGCAGTATTTT TRBJ2-3 TRBV6-2/TRBV6-3 TRBD2 once
CASRRQRTSTDTQYF TGTGCCAGCAGAAGACAGCGAACTAGCACAGATACGCAGTATTTT TRBJ2-3 TRBV27 . .
CAWSPAVQETQYF TGTGCCTGGAGCCCTGCGGTTCAAGAGACCCAGTACTTC TRBJ2-5 TRBV30 . once
CASSSPGRITEAFF TGTGCCAGTAGCTCTCCGGGGAGGATCACTGAAGCTTTCTTT TRBJ1-1 TRBV19 . .
CASSQPLGQGEDGYTF TGCGCCAGCAGCCAACCACTGGGACAGGGGGAGGATGGCTACACCTTC TRBJ1-2 TRBV4-1 TRBD1 .
CASIQGGQGTDTQYF TGTGCCAGCATTCAGGGGGGCCAGGGCACAGATACGCAGTATTTT TRBJ2-3 TRBV2 . .
CASSLASGSTYEQYF TGTGCCAGCAGCTTAGCTAGCGGGTCTACCTACGAGCAGTACTTC TRBJ2-7 TRBV5-5 TRBD2 .
CASSQDSGRGNEQYF TGCGCCAGCAGCCAAGATTCCGGCAGGGGGAACGAGCAGTACTTC TRBJ2-7 TRBV4-3 TRBD1 once
CASSRTSARETQYF TGTGCCAGCAGTAGGACTAGCGCGAGGGAGACCCAGTACTTC TRBJ2-5 TRBV2 TRBD2 few
CASSPPSGRETQYF TGTGCCAGCTCACCACCTAGCGGGCGAGAGACCCAGTACTTC TRBJ2-5 TRBV18 TRBD2 once
CASSLEGTSGREQYF TGTGCCAGCAGCTTAGAGGGGACTAGCGGGAGAGAGCAGTACTTC TRBJ2-7 TRBV7-2 TRBD2 .
CASSTRRAGNYGYTF TGTGCCAGCAGTACCCGGAGGGCGGGAAACTATGGCTACACCTTC TRBJ1-2 TRBV6-5 . .
CASREYNEQFF TGTGCCAGCAGAGAGTACAATGAGCAGTTCTTC TRBJ2-1 TRBV27 . .
CATSDGDFYNEQFF TGTGCCACCAGTGATGGAGATTTCTACAATGAGCAGTTCTTC TRBJ2-1 TRBV24-1 . .
CASSPGLAGAQDEQYF TGTGCCAGCAGCCCCGGACTAGCGGGAGCACAGGACGAGCAGTACTTC TRBJ2-7 TRBV5-4 TRBD2 .
CASSQGTRSGNTIYF TGTGCCAGCAGCCAAGGCACGAGGTCCGGAAACACCATATATTTT TRBJ1-3 TRBV3-1/TRBV3-2 . .
CASSEQGLYNEQFF TGTGCCAGCAGTGAGCAGGGACTATACAATGAGCAGTTCTTC TRBJ2-1 TRBV2 TRBD2 .
CASSLAQGAGTGELFF TGTGCCAGCAGCTTAGCGCAGGGGGCAGGGACCGGGGAGCTGTTTTTT TRBJ2-2 TRBV7-2 TRBD1 .
CASSSQGTGTSELGEQFF TGTGCCAGCAGCTCACAGGGAACCGGGACTAGCGAATTGGGGGAGCAGTTCTTC TRBJ2-1 TRBV11-2 TRBD2 .
CASSHADSFENTIYF TGTGCCAGCAGCCACGCTGACAGTTTTGAAAACACCATATATTTT TRBJ1-3 TRBV3-1/TRBV3-2 . few
CAWSRQGETEAFF TGTGCCTGGAGTCGACAGGGAGAAACTGAAGCTTTCTTT TRBJ1-1 TRBV30 TRBD1 .
CASSLSPQETQYF TGTGCCAGCAGCTTAAGCCCCCAAGAGACCCAGTACTTC TRBJ2-5 TRBV7-8 . once
CASSLRQGNYGYTF TGTGCCAGCAGCTTACGTCAGGGCAACTATGGCTACACCTTC TRBJ1-2 TRBV5-5 . few
CASSFGGWNTEAFF TGTGCCAGCAGCTTCGGGGGATGGAACACTGAAGCTTTCTTT TRBJ1-1 TRBV5-6 . .
CASSSGLAPSYEQYF TGTGCCAGCAGTTCAGGACTAGCGCCATCCTACGAGCAGTACTTC TRBJ2-7 TRBV6-2/TRBV6-3 TRBD2 few
CASSDSTRRGIYNEQFF TGTGCCAGCAGTGACTCGACCAGGCGGGGGATCTACAATGAGCAGTTCTTC TRBJ2-1 TRBV6-4 TRBD2 .
CSVVTSAKNIQYF TGCAGCGTAGTTACATCAGCCAAAAACATTCAGTACTTC TRBJ2-4 TRBV29-1 . .
CASSPGTVTEAFF TGTGCCAGCAGCCCCGGGACAGTCACTGAAGCTTTCTTT TRBJ1-1 TRBV5-6 TRBD1 .
CAISGRTNEKLFF TGTGCCATTAGCGGCAGAACTAATGAAAAACTGTTTTTT TRBJ1-4 TRBV10-3 . .
CAWTPGGASYTF TGTGCCTGGACTCCCGGGGGGGCGAGCTACACCTTC TRBJ1-2 TRBV30 . few
CASSVTSAPYEQYF TGTGCCAGCAGCGTCACTAGCGCACCCTACGAGCAGTACTTC TRBJ2-7 TRBV11-1 TRBD2 .
CASSPGLSVRTDTQYF TGTGCTAGCAGCCCGGGACTGAGTGTCAGAACAGATACGCAGTATTTT TRBJ2-3 TRBV7-7 . .
CSVDGPGQNTEAFF TGCAGCGTTGATGGGCCCGGACAGAACACTGAAGCTTTCTTT TRBJ1-1 TRBV29-1 . .
CASIRQGNTEAFF TGTGCCAGCATTAGACAGGGGAACACTGAAGCTTTCTTT TRBJ1-1 TRBV6-5 TRBD1 .
CASSERTGLSYEQYF TGTGCCAGCAGTGAACGAACAGGTTTGAGCTACGAGCAGTACTTC TRBJ2-7 TRBV6-1 . .
CASSLDLCTANQPQHF TGTGCCAGCAGCTTAGATCTATGCACAGCTAATCAGCCCCAGCATTTT TRBJ1-5 TRBV11-3 . .
CASSPGTGTSNYGYTF TGTGCCAGCTCACCCGGGACAGGGACCTCTAACTATGGCTACACCTTC TRBJ1-2 TRBV18 TRBD1 .
CSASGGRSTDTQYF TGCAGTGCTAGTGGTGGGAGGAGCACAGATACGCAGTATTTT TRBJ2-3 TRBV20-1 . .
CASAGQAGQPQHF TGTGCCAGCGCCGGACAGGCAGGCCAGCCCCAGCATTTT TRBJ1-5 TRBV2 TRBD1 .
CASSKDRGNQPQHF TGTGCCAGCAGCAAGGACAGGGGGAATCAGCCCCAGCATTTT TRBJ1-5 TRBV5-4 TRBD1 .